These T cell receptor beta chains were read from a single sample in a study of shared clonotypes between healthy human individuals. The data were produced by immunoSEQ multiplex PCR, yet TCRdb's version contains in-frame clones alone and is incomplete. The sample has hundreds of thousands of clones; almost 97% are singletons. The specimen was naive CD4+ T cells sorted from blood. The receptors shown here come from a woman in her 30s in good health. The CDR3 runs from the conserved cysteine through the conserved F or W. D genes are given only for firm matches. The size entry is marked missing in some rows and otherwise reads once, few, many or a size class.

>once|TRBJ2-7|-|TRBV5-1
CASSLDGSYEQYF
TGCGCCAGCAGCTTGGACGGTTCCTACGAGCAGTACTTC
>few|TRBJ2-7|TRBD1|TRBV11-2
CASSTGQGNEQYF
TGTGCCAGCAGCACCGGACAGGGAAACGAGCAGTACTTC
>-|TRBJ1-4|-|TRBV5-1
CASSLGLVRNEKLFF
TGCGCCAGCAGCTTGGGTCTGGTGAGAAATGAAAAACTGTTTTTT
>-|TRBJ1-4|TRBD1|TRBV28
CASSPRQGKNEKLFF
TGTGCCAGCAGTCCGCGACAGGGGAAAAATGAAAAACTGTTTTTT
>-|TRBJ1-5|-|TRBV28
CASRARGRINQPQHF
TGTGCCAGCAGGGCAAGGGGTAGGATCAATCAGCCCCAGCATTTT
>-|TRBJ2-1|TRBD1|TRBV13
CASSRGPPKGSSYNEQFF
TGTGCCAGCAGCAGGGGGCCCCCTAAAGGGAGCTCCTACAATGAGCAGTTCTTC
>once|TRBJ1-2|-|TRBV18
CASSPAGFDYGYTF
TGTGCCAGCTCACCCGCAGGGTTTGACTATGGCTACACCTTC
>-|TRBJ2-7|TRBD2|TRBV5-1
CASSFGGRAEQYF
TGCGCCAGCAGCTTCGGGGGGAGGGCCGAGCAGTACTTC
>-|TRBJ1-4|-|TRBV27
CASSLRYADEKLFF
TGTGCCAGCAGTTTACGCTACGCGGATGAAAAACTGTTTTTT
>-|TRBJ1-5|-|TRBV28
CASSLVRQPQHF
TGTGCCAGCAGTTTAGTTAGACAGCCCCAGCATTTT
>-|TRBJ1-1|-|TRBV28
CASSLLPDISVEAFF
TGTGCCAGCAGTTTATTGCCAGATATAAGCGTAGAAGCTTTCTTT
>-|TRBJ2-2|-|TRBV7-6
CASSRTATGELFF
TGTGCCAGCAGCCGGACAGCCACCGGGGAGCTGTTTTTT
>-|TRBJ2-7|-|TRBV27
CASSFNWGRRFYEQYF
TGTGCCAGCAGTTTCAATTGGGGACGCAGGTTCTACGAGCAGTACTTC
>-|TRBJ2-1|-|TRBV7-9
CASSFPGLGSYNEQFF
TGTGCCAGCAGCTTCCCCGGACTTGGCTCCTACAATGAGCAGTTCTTC
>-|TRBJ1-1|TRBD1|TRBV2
CASGGQVEAFF
TGTGCCAGCGGCGGACAGGTTGAAGCTTTCTTT
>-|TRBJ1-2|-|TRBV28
CASSFRTAYGYTF
TGTGCCAGCAGTTTCAGGACGGCCTATGGCTACACCTTC
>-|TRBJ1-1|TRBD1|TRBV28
CASRPTGTTEAFF
TGTGCCAGCCGCCCGACAGGGACGACTGAAGCTTTCTTT
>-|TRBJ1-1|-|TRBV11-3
CASRGPDTPREAFF
TGTGCCAGCAGGGGCCCCGACACCCCTCGCGAAGCTTTCTTT
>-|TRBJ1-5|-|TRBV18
CASSLRTGNQPQHF
TGTGCCAGCTCACTAAGGACAGGCAATCAGCCCCAGCATTTT
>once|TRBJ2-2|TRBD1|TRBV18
CASSVTGGTGELFF
TGTGCCAGCTCAGTCACAGGGGGCACCGGGGAGCTGTTTTTT
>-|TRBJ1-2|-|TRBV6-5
CASTHGAGEGGYTF
TGTGCCAGCACCCACGGAGCAGGGGAGGGTGGCTACACCTTC
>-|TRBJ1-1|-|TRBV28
CASSLLRDTEAFF
TGTGCCAGCAGTTTGTTGAGGGACACTGAAGCTTTCTTT
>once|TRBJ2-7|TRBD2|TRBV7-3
CASSYGLAGAYEQYF
TGTGCCAGCAGCTATGGGCTAGCGGGAGCCTACGAGCAGTACTTC
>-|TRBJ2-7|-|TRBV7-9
CASSKAPGLAYEQYF
TGTGCCAGCAGCAAAGCCCCCGGCCTGGCCTACGAGCAGTACTTC
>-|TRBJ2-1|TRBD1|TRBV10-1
CASSLGTGVLDEQFF
TGCGCCAGCAGTCTGGGGACAGGGGTTTTGGATGAGCAGTTCTTC
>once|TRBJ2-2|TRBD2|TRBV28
CASSRPTSGRRSESGELFF
TGTGCCAGCAGTCGACCGACTAGCGGGAGGCGATCAGAGTCCGGGGAGCTGTTTTTT
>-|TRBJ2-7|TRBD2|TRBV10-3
CAISDPGLAGGRRDEQYF
TGTGCCATCAGTGACCCGGGACTAGCGGGAGGGCGCAGGGACGAGCAGTACTTC
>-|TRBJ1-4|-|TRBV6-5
CASSLVLDSEKLFF
TGTGCCAGCAGTTTGGTTCTGGACAGTGAAAAACTGTTTTTT
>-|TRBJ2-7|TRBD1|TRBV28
CASSPATGKDEQYF
TGTGCCAGCAGTCCCGCGACAGGGAAGGACGAGCAGTACTTC
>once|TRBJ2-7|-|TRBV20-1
CSVVASYEQYF
TGCAGTGTCGTGGCTAGCTACGAGCAGTACTTC
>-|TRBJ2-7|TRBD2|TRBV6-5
CASRTSAEQYF
TGTGCCAGCAGGACTAGCGCCGAGCAGTACTTC
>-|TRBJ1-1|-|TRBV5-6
CASSFGRLNTEAFF
TGTGCCAGCAGCTTCGGACGGTTGAACACTGAAGCTTTCTTT
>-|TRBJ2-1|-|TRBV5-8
CASSLGAYNEQFF
TGTGCCAGCAGCTTGGGGGCGTACAATGAGCAGTTCTTC
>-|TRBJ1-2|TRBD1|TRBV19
CASNWDRGTNYGYTF
TGTGCCAGTAATTGGGACAGGGGAACAAACTATGGCTACACCTTC
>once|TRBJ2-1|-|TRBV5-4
CASSLLAESYNEQFF
TGTGCCAGCAGCTTGTTAGCGGAGTCCTACAATGAGCAGTTCTTC
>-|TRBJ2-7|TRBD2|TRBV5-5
CASSLGLGSYEQYF
TGTGCCAGCAGCTTAGGACTAGGTTCCTACGAGCAGTACTTC
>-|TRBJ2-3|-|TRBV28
CASSFGDTTDTQYF
TGTGCCAGCAGTTTTGGTGACACCACAGATACGCAGTATTTT
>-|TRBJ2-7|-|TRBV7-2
CASSFTPSYEQYF
TGTGCCAGCAGCTTTACCCCCTCCTACGAGCAGTACTTC
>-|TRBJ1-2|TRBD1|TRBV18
CASSHPGGPQGYGYTF
TGTGCCAGCTCCCACCCAGGGGGACCCCAGGGCTATGGCTACACCTTC
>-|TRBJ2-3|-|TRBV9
CASSVEAQPSTDTQYF
TGTGCCAGCAGCGTAGAGGCACAGCCGAGCACAGATACGCAGTATTTT